This entry features one TCR beta chain sequence. Antigen: not known. Uncontrolled infections, other autoimmune diseases, pregnancy or lactation barred patients from enrollment. These data are taken from a study of Graves' ophthalmopathy and Graves' hyperthyroidism. The study's findings and limits: Its predictions of ophthalmopathy progression gave the model 55% to 71% sensitivity and about 72% specificity. Cross-validated, the 13-signature model showed 87.88%/81.08% sensitivity/specificity, and 80%/75% in the test set.

Germline V CDR1 and CDR2: SGHTA, FQGNSA. There are 15 residues in the CDR3. V lost 5 bases to trimming and J lost 1 base, with 14 bases between them. RNA transcripts were the source from which TCR beta CDR3 regions were amplified. Following a first-round RT-PCR that used HTBI primers, a second-round multiplex PCR was carried out. Via MiXCR, TCRdb re-called the multiplex PCR reads, giving one row per CDR3 protein. The sample has about 590,000 distinct CDR3 sequences, roughly 39% seen once; the top ten hold roughly 4.5%. The rearrangement links TRBV7-2 to TRBJ1-1; TRBD1 might be the D (5 bases). Sequencing input: peripheral blood or thyroid tissue (not recorded which). The clonotype originates from an adult man with Graves' hyperthyroidism. The CDR3 DNA is TGTGCCAGCAGCCCTGGGGCCAGGGAGAACACTGAAGCTTTCTTT. Amino acid sequence: CASSPGARENTEAFF.